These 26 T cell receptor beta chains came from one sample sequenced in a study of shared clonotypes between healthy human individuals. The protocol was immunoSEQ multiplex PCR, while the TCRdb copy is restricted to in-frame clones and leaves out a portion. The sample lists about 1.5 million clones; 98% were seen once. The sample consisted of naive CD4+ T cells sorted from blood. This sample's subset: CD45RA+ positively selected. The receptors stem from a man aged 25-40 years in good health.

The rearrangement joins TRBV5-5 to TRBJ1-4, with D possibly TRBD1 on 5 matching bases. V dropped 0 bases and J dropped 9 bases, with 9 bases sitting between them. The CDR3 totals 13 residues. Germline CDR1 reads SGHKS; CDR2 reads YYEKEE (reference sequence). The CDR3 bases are TGTGCCAGCAGCTTGGCCAGGGTCCAAAAACTGTTTTTT. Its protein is CASSLARVQKLFF.

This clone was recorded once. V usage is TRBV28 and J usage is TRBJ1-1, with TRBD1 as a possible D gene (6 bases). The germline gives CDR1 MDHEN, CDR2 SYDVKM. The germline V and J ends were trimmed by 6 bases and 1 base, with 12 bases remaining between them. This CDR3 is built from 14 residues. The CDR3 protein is CASSYGTPNTEAFF. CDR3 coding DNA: TGTGCCAGCAGCTATGGGACACCGAACACTGAAGCTTTCTTT.

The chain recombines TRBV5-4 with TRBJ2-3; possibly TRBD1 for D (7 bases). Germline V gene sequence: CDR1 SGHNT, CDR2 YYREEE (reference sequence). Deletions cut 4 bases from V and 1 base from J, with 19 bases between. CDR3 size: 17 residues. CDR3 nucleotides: TGTGCCAGCAGCCCGGCTGGGGCAGGGGGGCGCACAGATACGCAGTATTTT. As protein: CASSPAGAGGRTDTQYF.

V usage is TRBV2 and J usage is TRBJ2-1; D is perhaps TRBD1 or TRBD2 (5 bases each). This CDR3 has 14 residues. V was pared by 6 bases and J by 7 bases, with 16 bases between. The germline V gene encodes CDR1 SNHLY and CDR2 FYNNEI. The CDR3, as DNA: TGTGCCAGCAGACCTAGGGGAGCTCGGAATGAGCAGTTCTTC. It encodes CASRPRGARNEQFF.

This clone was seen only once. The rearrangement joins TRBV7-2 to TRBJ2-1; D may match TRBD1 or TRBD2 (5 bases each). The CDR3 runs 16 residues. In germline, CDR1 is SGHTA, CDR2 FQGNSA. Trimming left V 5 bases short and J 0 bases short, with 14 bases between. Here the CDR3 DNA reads TGTGCCAGCAGCGGGACGGGAATGATCTCCTACAATGAGCAGTTCTTC. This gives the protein CASSGTGMISYNEQFF.

In DNA, the CDR3 is TGTGCCAGCAGCCCACTAGGGGCCGGGGAGCTGTTTTTT. It translates to CASSPLGAGELFF. The rearrangement joins TRBV25-1 to TRBJ2-2; D assignment may be TRBD1 or TRBD2 (5 bases each). Germline V gene lookup returns CDR1 MGHDK and CDR2 SYGVNS. Trimming took 6 bases from V and 6 from J, leaving 11 bases between them. The CDR3 consists of 13 residues.

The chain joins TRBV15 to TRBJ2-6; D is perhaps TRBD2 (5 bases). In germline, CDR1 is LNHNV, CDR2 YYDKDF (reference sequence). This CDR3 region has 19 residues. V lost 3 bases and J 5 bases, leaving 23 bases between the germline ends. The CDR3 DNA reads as TGTGCCACCAGCAGTGACACCGGGATCTCGGCCCGTAGGGCCAACGTCCTGACTTTC. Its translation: CATSSDTGISARRANVLTF.

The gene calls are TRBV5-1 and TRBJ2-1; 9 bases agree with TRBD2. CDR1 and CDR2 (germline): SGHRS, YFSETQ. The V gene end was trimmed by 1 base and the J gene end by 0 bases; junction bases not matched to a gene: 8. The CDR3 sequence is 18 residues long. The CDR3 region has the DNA TGCGCCAGCAGCTTGCAGGGAAGAGCGGGAGGCTCCTACAATGAGCAGTTCTTC. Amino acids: CASSLQGRAGGSYNEQFF.

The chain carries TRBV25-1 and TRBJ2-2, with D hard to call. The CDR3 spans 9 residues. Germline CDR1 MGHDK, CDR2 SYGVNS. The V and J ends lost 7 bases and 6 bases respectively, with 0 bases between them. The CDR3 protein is CASTGELFF. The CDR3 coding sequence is TGTGCCAGCACCGGGGAGCTGTTTTTT. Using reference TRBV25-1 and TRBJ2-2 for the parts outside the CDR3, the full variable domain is EADIYQTPRYLVIGTGKKITLECSQTMGHDKMYWYQQDPGMELHLIHYSYGVNSTEKGDLSSESTVSRIRTEHFPLTLESARPSHTSQYLCASTGELFFGEGSRLTVL.

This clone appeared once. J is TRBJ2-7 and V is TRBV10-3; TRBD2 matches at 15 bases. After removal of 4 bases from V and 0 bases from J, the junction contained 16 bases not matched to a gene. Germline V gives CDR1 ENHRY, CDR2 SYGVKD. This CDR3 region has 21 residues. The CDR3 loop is CAISGAGTSGRFTDFSYEQYF. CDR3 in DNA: TGTGCCATCAGTGGAGCCGGGACTAGCGGGAGGTTCACCGACTTCTCCTACGAGCAGTACTTC.

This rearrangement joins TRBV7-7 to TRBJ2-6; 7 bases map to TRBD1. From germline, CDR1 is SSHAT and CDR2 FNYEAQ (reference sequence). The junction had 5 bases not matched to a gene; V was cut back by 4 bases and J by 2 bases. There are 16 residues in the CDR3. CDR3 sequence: CASSSQGRAGANVLTF. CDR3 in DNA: TGTGCCAGCAGCTCACAGGGGCGGGCTGGGGCCAACGTCCTGACTTTC.

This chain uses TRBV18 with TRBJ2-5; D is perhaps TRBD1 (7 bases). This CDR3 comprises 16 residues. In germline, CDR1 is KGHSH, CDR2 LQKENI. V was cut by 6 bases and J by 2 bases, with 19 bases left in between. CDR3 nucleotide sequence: TGTGCCAGCTCGTTTACTGCGGGACAGACTCAAGAGACCCAGTACTTC. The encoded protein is CASSFTAGQTQETQYF.

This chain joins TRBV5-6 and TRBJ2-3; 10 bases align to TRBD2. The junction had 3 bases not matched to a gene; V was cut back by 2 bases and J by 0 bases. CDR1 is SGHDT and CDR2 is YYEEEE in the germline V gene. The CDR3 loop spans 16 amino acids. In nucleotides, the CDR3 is TGTGCCAGCAGCTTCGGACTAGCGGAAAGCACAGATACGCAGTATTTT. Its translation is CASSFGLAESTDTQYF.

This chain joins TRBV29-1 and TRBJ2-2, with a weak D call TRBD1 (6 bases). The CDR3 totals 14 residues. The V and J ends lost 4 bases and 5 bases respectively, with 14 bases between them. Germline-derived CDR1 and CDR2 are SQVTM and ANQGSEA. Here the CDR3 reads CSVGIRGETGELFF. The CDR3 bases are TGCAGCGTTGGGATCAGGGGTGAGACCGGGGAGCTGTTTTTT.

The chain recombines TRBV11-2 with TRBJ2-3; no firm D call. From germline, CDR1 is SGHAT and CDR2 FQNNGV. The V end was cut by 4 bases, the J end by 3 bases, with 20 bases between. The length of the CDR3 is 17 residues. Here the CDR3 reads CASSSRTVSGTTDTQYF. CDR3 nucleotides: TGTGCCAGCAGCTCCCGGACCGTATCTGGCACGACAGATACGCAGTATTTT.

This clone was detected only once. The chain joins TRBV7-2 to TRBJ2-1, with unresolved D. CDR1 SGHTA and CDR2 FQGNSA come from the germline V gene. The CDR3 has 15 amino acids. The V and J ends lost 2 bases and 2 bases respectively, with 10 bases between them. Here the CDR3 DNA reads TGTGCCAGCAGCTTACTGGCGGTCGCCTACAATGAGCAGTTCTTC. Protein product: CASSLLAVAYNEQFF.

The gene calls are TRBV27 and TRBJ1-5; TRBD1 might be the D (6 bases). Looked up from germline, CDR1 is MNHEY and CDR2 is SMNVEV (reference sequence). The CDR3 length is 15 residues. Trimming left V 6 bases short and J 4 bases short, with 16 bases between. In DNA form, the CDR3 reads TGTGCCAGCAGCCACTTAGGGGGGGGGAATCAGCCCCAGCATTTT. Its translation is CASSHLGGGNQPQHF.

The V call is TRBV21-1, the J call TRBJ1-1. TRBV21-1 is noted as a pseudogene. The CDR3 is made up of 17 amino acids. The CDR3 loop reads CASSKAGIMTMNTEAFF. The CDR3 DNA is TGTGCCAGCAGCAAAGCGGGGATCATGACCATGAACACTGAAGCTTTCTTT.

The CDR3 here is CASSNDRGVYGYTF. Here the CDR3 DNA reads TGTGCCAGTAGTAACGACAGGGGAGTCTATGGCTACACCTTC. V gene TRBV19 combines with J gene TRBJ1-2; 8 nucleotides agree with TRBD1. Trimming took 4 bases from V and 4 from J; bases not matched to a gene: 5. This CDR3 contains 14 residues. CDR1 is LNHDA, CDR2 SQIVND, per germline (reference sequence).

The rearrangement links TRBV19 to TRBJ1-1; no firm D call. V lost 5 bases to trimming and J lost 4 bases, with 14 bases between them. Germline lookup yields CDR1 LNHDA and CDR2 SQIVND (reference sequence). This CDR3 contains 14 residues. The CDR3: CASSPDHRGTEAFF. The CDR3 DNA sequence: TGTGCCAGTAGTCCGGATCATCGGGGCACTGAAGCTTTCTTT.

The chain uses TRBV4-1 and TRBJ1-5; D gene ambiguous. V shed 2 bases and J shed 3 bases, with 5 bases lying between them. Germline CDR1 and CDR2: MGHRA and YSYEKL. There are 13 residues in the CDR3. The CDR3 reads CASSQYTNQPQHF. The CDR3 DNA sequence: TGCGCCAGCAGCCAATACACCAATCAGCCCCAGCATTTT.

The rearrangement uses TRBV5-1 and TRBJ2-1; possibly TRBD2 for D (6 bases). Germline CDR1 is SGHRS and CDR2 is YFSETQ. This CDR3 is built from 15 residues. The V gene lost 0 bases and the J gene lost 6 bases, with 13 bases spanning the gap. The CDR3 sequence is CASSLAGLAPNEQFF. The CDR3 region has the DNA TGCGCCAGCAGCTTGGCCGGGCTAGCGCCCAATGAGCAGTTCTTC.

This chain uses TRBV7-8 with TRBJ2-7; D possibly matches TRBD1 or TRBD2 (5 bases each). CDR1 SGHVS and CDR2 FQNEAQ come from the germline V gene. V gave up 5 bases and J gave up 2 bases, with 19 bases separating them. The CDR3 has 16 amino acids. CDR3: CASSAGTLRPTYEQYF. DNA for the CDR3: TGTGCCAGCAGCGCCGGGACCCTCCGCCCCACCTACGAGCAGTACTTC.

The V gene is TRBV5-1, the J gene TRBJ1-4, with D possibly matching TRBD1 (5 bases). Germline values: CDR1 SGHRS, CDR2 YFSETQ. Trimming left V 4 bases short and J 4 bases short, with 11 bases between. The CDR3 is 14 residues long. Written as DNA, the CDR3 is TGCGCCAGCAGCCCCCCGGGGGGTAATGAAAAACTGTTTTTT. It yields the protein CASSPPGGNEKLFF.

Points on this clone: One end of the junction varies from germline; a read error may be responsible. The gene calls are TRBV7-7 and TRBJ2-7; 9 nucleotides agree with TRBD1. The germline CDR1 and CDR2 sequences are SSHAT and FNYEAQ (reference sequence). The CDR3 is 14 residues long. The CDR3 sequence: CASSYRDRDYEQYF. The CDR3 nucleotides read TGTGCTAGCAGCTACCGGGACAGGGACTACGAGCAGTACTTC.

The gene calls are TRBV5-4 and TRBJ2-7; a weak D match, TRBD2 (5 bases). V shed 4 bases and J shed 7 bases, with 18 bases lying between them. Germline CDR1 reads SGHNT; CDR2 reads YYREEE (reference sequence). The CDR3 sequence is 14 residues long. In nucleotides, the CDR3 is TGTGCCAGCAGCCAAGGGTCTGAGCGGTGGGAGCAGTACTTC. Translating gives CASSQGSERWEQYF.